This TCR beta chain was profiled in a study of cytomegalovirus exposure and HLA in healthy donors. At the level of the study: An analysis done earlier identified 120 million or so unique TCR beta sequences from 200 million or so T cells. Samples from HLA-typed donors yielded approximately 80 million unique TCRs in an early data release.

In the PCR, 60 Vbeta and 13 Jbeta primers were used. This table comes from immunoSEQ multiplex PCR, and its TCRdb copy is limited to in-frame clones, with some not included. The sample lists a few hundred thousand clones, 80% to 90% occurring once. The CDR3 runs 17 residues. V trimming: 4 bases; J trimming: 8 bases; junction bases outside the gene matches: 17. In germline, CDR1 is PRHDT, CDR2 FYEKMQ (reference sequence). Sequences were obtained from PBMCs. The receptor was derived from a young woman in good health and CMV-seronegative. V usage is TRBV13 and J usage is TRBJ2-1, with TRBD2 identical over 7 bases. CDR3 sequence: CASSSTSRGNANDEQFF. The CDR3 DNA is TGTGCCAGCAGCTCCACCTCGCGGGGGAACGCTAACGATGAGCAGTTCTTC.